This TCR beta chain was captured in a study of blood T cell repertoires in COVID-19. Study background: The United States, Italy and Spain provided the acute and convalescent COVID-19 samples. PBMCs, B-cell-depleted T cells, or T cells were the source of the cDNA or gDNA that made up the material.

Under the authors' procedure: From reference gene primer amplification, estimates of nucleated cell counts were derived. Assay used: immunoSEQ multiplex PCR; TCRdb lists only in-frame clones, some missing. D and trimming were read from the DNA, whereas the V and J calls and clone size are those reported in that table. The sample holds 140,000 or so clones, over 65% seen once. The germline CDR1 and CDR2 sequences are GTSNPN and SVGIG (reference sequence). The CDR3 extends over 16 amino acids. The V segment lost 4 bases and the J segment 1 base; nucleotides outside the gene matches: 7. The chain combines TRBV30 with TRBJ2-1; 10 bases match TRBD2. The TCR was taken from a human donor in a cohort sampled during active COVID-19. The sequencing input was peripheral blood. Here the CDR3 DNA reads TGTGCCTGGACCAGAAGCGGGGGGGCGTCCTACAATGAGCAGTTCTTC. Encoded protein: CAWTRSGGASYNEQFF.